This T cell receptor beta chain was recorded in a study of blood T cell repertoires in COVID-19. This CDR3 spans 14 amino acids. Germline V lookup: CDR1 SGHTA, CDR2 FQGTGA. Trimming took 5 bases from V and 4 from J, leaving 14 bases between them. Measured with immunoSEQ multiplex PCR; TCRdb has only the in-frame clones, and not every one. The table includes hundreds of thousands of clones, roughly nine tenths detected once. V usage is TRBV7-3 and J usage is TRBJ2-5; weak D call: TRBD2 (5 bases). Sequencing was performed on PBMCs or T cells enriched from blood (not recorded which). The receptor was isolated from a woman in her 30s with acute COVID-19. The CDR3 bases are TGTGCCAGCAGCCAAGGACTGATAGGAGAGACCCAGTACTTC. Translated, it gives CASSQGLIGETQYF.